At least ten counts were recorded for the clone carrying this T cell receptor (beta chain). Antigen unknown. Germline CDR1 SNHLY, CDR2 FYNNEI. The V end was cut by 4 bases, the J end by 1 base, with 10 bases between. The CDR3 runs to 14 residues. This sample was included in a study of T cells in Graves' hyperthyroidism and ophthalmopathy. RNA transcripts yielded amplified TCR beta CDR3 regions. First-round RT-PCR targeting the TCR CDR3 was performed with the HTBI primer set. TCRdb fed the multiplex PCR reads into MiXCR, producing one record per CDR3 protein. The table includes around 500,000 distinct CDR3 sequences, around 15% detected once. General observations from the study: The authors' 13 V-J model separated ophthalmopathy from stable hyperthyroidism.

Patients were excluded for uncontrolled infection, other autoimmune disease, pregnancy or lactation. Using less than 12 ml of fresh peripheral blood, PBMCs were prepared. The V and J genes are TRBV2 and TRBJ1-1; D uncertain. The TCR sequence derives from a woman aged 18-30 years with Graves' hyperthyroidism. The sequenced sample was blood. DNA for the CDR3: TGTGCCAGCAGTGCCCGGTGGCAGAACACTGAAGCTTTCTTT. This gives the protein CASSARWQNTEAFF.